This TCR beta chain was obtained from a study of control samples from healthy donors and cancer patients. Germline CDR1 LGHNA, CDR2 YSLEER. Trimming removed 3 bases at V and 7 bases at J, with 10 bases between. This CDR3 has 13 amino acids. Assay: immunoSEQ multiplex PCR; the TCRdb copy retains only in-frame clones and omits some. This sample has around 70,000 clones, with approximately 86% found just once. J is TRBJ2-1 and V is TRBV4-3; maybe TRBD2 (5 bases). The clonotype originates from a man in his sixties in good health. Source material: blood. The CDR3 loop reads CASSQELGNEQFF. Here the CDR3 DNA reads TGCGCCAGCAGCCAGGAACTAGGGAATGAGCAGTTCTTC.